The sequence of this T cell receptor beta chain was determined in a study of blood T cell repertoires in COVID-19. TCRdb keeps only in-frame clones here, not all; method: immunoSEQ multiplex PCR. Here the sample spans 400,000 to 450,000 clones, 80% to 95% being singletons. The CDR3 has 13 amino acids. The V gene lost 1 base and the J gene lost 6 bases, with 9 bases spanning the gap. Germline values: CDR1 SEHNR, CDR2 FQNEAQ (reference sequence). The chain has TRBV7-9 and TRBJ1-2; D unresolved. This sequence was found in a man younger than 35 who had recovered from COVID-19. Specimen: PBMCs or T cells enriched from blood (not recorded which). The CDR3 nucleotides read TGTGCCAGCAGCTTAGACCCGCCGGATGGCTACACCTTC. This sequence encodes CASSLDPPDGYTF.